This entry features one TCR beta chain sequence. Its antigen is as yet unknown. Time point: peripheral blood 6 weeks after treatment start. Per-patient samples, pretreatment and on-treatment, numbered 1 to 8. This sample stems from a study of PD-L1 blockade in urothelial cancer. Study details: Analyzed time points were 3 weeks (second dose) and 6 weeks after therapy began. Median T cell yield from blood was roughly 150,000. General study findings and limits: By 3 weeks, tumor-associated blood clones had expanded more in durable-benefit patients.

Trimming left V 2 bases short and J 4 bases short, with 11 bases between. There are 13 residues in the CDR3. Germline values: CDR1 SQVTM, CDR2 ANQGSEA. Sequencing used immunoSEQ multiplex PCR; TCRdb keeps in-frame clones, though not all of them. Of roughly 51,000 clones listed, 70% to 85% are singletons. The specimen comprised PBMCs, sampled around atezolizumab (anti-PD-L1) treatment. V and J are TRBV29-1 and TRBJ1-2; tentative D call: TRBD1 (6 bases). The sequence was obtained from a man aged 50-59 years with urothelial cancer. The CDR3 DNA reads TGCAGCGTTGAACAGGGGACTATCTATGGCTACACCTTC. It translates to CSVEQGTIYGYTF.